The entry that follows covers one TCR beta chain sequence. The authors ran a second PCR of roughly 6 to 12 cycles using a sample-barcoded 5' primer and a J-beta primer mix. MiXCR, run by TCRdb on the 5' RACE reads, gives a single entry per CDR3 protein. The sample includes around 750,000 distinct CDR3 sequences, about 55% seen only once; the top ten take about 42%. This CDR3 is 13 amino acids long. Germline CDR1 MGHDK, CDR2 SYGVNS. V lost 1 base and J 5 bases, leaving 6 bases between the germline ends. The data stem from a study of blood T cells in healthy people across ages. The clonotype comes from an older man in good health. Sequencing was done on a sample of blood. V is TRBV25-1 and J is TRBJ2-1; D is unresolved. The CDR3 nucleotides are TGTGCCAGCAGTGAATCCCGGAACAATGAGCAGTTCTTC. Translation: CASSESRNNEQFF. The full variable domain, completed using reference TRBV25-1 and TRBJ2-1, is EADIYQTPRYLVIGTGKKITLECSQTMGHDKMYWYQQDPGMELHLIHYSYGVNSTEKGDLSSESTVSRIRTEHFPLTLESARPSHTSQYLCASSESRNNEQFFGPGTRLTVL.